These 21 T cell receptor beta chains were all obtained from the same sample, sequenced in a study of T-cell memory formation after mild COVID-19. MiXCR was run by TCRdb on the 5' RACE reads, yielding one entry per CDR3 protein. The sample includes about 250,000 distinct CDR3 sequences, about 16% of them seen just once. What was sequenced was PBMCs or a T cell subset sorted from them (not recorded which). The receptors stem from an adult woman who had mild COVID-19 (a few samples of this study predate the infection). Cell type and time point are not known.

This chain uses TRBV6-2 or TRBV6-3 with TRBJ2-5; 12 nucleotides line up with TRBD2. The CDR3 loop spans 16 amino acids. Losses at the gene ends were 6 bases for V and 0 bases for J; bases not matched to a gene: 5. Germline lookup yields CDR1 MNHEY and CDR2 SVGEGT. The CDR3 reads CASSPGTSGYQETQYF. DNA for the CDR3: TGTGCCAGCAGCCCCGGGACTAGCGGGTACCAAGAGACCCAGTACTTC.

This clonotype has a handful of counts. The chain couples TRBV7-9 to TRBJ2-1; D is undetermined. The CDR3 runs to 16 residues. From germline, CDR1 is SEHNR and CDR2 FQNEAQ (reference sequence). Trimming took off 5 bases at V and 0 bases at J, with 14 bases between the two ends. The CDR3 nucleotides read TGTGCCAGCAGCCTTACTCTAGAGTTCTCCTACAATGAGCAGTTCTTC. This encodes CASSLTLEFSYNEQFF. The variable domain in full, with the rest retrieved from reference TRBV7-9 and TRBJ2-1, is DTGVSQNPRHKITKRGQNVTFRCDPISEHNRLYWYRQTLGQGPEFLTYFQNEAQLEKSRLLSDRFSAERPKGSFSTLEIQRTEQGDSAMYLCASSLTLEFSYNEQFFGPGTRLTVL.

The rearrangement joins TRBV5-6 to TRBJ2-5; no reliable D call. Germline lookup yields CDR1 SGHDT and CDR2 YYEEEE. The CDR3 has 12 residues. The V gene lost 7 bases and the J gene lost 5 bases, with 12 bases spanning the gap. The CDR3 spells CASAYRLETQYF. The CDR3, as DNA: TGTGCCAGCGCCTACAGACTGGAGACCCAGTACTTC.

Only a few counts were recorded for this clonotype. The chain links TRBV7-8 to TRBJ2-1, with TRBD1 matching over 8 bases. V trimming: 5 bases; J trimming: 7 bases; junction bases outside the gene matches: 10. Looked up from germline, CDR1 is SGHVS and CDR2 is FQNEAQ. The CDR3 loop spans 15 amino acids. CDR3 residues: CASSRGRGHRNEQFF. The CDR3 DNA follows: TGTGCCAGCAGCCGCGGCAGGGGGCATCGGAATGAGCAGTTCTTC.

This clonotype was observed a handful of times. CDR3 sequence (DNA): TGCGCCAGCAGCTTCGGGACTAGCGGACGCACAGATACGCAGTATTTT. It translates to CASSFGTSGRTDTQYF. The chain has TRBV5-1 and TRBJ2-3; 11 bases line up with TRBD2. Trimming at V came to 2 bases and at J to 1 base, leaving 3 bases not matched to a gene. CDR1 SGHRS and CDR2 YFSETQ come from the germline V gene. This CDR3 region has 16 residues.

This chain joins TRBV11-2 and TRBJ2-3; TRBD1 matches at 10 bases. CDR1 and CDR2 (germline): SGHAT, FQNNGV. The CDR3 length is 19 residues. J was trimmed by 2 bases and V by 6 bases; bases with no gene match: 17. Written as DNA, the CDR3 is TGTGCCAGCAGTGCCCGGGGACAGGGGAGAGCGTTGGCCACAGATACGCAGTATTTT. It yields the protein CASSARGQGRALATDTQYF.

V gene TRBV7-9 combines with J gene TRBJ2-3; D is uncertain. V was trimmed by 5 bases and J by 4 bases, leaving 25 bases between them. The germline V gene has CDR1 SEHNR and CDR2 FQNEAQ (reference sequence). The CDR3 extends over 18 amino acids. CDR3: CASSLDVRRQAGADTQYF. The CDR3 DNA reads TGTGCCAGCAGCCTAGATGTTAGGAGACAAGCTGGAGCAGATACGCAGTATTTT.

This clonotype was seen a few times. V is TRBV10-2 and J is TRBJ2-5; D remains ambiguous. CDR1 is WSHSY and CDR2 is SAAADI in the germline V gene. V shed 6 bases and J shed 3 bases, with 5 bases lying between them. The CDR3 has 11 residues. CDR3 loop: CASRGKETQYF. CDR3 coding DNA: TGCGCCAGCAGGGGCAAAGAGACCCAGTACTTC.

The chain links TRBV12-3 or TRBV12-4 to TRBJ2-2; D ambiguous. V was pared by 6 bases and J by 0 bases, with 11 bases between. CDR3 length: 15 amino acids. The CDR3 DNA reads as TGTGCCAGCAGCCCGGAAGTTGCGAACACCGGGGAGCTGTTTTTT. This translates into CASSPEVANTGELFF.

This chain links TRBV6-6 with TRBJ2-3; D may be TRBD2 (6 bases). Germline CDR1 and CDR2: MNHNY and SVGAGI (reference sequence). There are 17 residues in the CDR3. V gave up 8 bases and J gave up 2 bases, with 23 bases separating them. CDR3: CASCSDSGVEFTDTQYF. The CDR3, as DNA: TGTGCCAGCTGTTCCGATTCGGGGGTGGAATTCACAGATACGCAGTATTTT.

This clonotype was picked up many times. The V call is TRBV12-3 or TRBV12-4, the J call TRBJ1-6; maybe TRBD1 (6 bases). The V end was cut by 5 bases, the J end by 2 bases, with 7 bases between. The CDR3 spans 14 residues. The CDR3 region is CASSRQAYNSPLHF. The CDR3 region has the DNA TGTGCCAGCAGTCGACAGGCCTATAATTCACCCCTCCACTTT.

The genes are TRBV2 and TRBJ2-5; 7 bases map to TRBD2. V was pared by 4 bases and J by 2 bases, with 4 bases of the junction left unmatched. There are 14 residues in the CDR3. The germline CDR1 and CDR2 sequences are SNHLY and FYNNEI. CDR3 amino acids: CASSGSRGQETQYF. The DNA for the CDR3 is TGTGCCAGCAGTGGGTCGCGGGGGCAAGAGACCCAGTACTTC.

The chain links TRBV10-3 to TRBJ2-7, with TRBD1 matching 9 bases. V lost 6 bases and J lost 3; bases outside the gene matches: 3. The germline CDR1 and CDR2 sequences are ENHRY and SYGVKD. The CDR3 sequence is 13 residues long. The CDR3 nucleotides are TGTGCCATCAGCCGGGACAGGGTCTACGAGCAGTACTTC. It encodes CAISRDRVYEQYF.

This clonotype has a handful of counts. The gene calls are TRBV7-2 and TRBJ2-7; perhaps TRBD1 as D (5 bases). With 0 bases removed from V and 1 base from J, the gap between germline ends came to 13 bases. Germline-derived CDR1 and CDR2 are SGHTA and FQGNSA. The CDR3 runs to 16 residues. The CDR3 here is CASSLALGAGSYEQYF. DNA of the CDR3: TGTGCCAGCAGCTTAGCGCTTGGGGCCGGTTCCTACGAGCAGTACTTC.

This clonotype turned up a few times. This rearrangement joins TRBV7-2 to TRBJ1-2; 8 positions agree with TRBD1. The ends lost 3 bases at V and 6 bases at J; junction bases unmatched: 3. Looked up from germline, CDR1 is SGHTA and CDR2 is FQGNSA. CDR3 size: 13 residues. CDR3 in amino acids: CASSFPTGDGYTF. The CDR3, as DNA: TGTGCCAGCAGCTTCCCGACAGGGGATGGCTACACCTTC.

V gene TRBV11-2 combines with J gene TRBJ1-6; tentative D call: TRBD1 (6 bases). The germline V gene encodes CDR1 SGHAT and CDR2 FQNNGV. The CDR3 runs 14 residues. Trimming shortened V by 5 bases and J by 8 bases, and 13 bases separated the two germline ends. CDR3 amino acids: CASSTSGGYSPLHF. CDR3 DNA: TGTGCCAGCAGCACGTCCGGGGGCTATTCACCCCTCCACTTT.

J is TRBJ1-2 and V is TRBV5-4, with no clear D. With 3 bases removed from V and 8 bases from J, the gap between germline ends came to 14 bases. Per germline, CDR1 SGHNT and CDR2 YYREEE (reference sequence). This CDR3 contains 13 residues. In nucleotides, the CDR3 is TGTGCCAGCAGCTCCCATTTGCCGGGGGGCTACACCTTC. It yields the protein CASSSHLPGGYTF.

The J gene is TRBJ1-1, the V gene TRBV24-1, with 8 bases identical to TRBD1. This CDR3 is built from 13 residues. Looked up from germline, CDR1 is KGHDR and CDR2 is SFDVKD. Unmatched junction bases numbered 6, after V lost 2 bases and J lost 11 bases. The CDR3 DNA reads TGTGCCACCAGTGATTACGGACAGGGTAAGGCTTTCTTT. Its translation: CATSDYGQGKAFF.

This chain connects TRBV7-6 to TRBJ2-7; 9 nucleotides align to TRBD1. The CDR3 sequence is 14 residues long. Germline V gene lookup returns CDR1 SGHVS and CDR2 FNYEAQ. After removal of 4 bases from V and 4 bases from J, the junction contained 5 bases not matched to a gene. CDR3 amino acids: CASSSTGGTYEQYF. CDR3 coding DNA: TGTGCCAGCAGCTCCACAGGGGGCACGTACGAGCAGTACTTC.

This clonotype came up a few times. The chain links TRBV5-5 to TRBJ2-1; 7 bases are a match to TRBD1. The CDR3 is 18 amino acids. CDR1 and CDR2 from the germline V gene are SGHKS and YYEKEE (reference sequence). The junction had 15 bases not matched to a gene; V was cut back by 0 bases and J by 6 bases. The CDR3 is CASSLGQLQGLFGNEQFF. CDR3 nucleotides: TGTGCCAGCAGCTTGGGACAACTACAGGGGTTGTTCGGCAATGAGCAGTTCTTC.

This clonotype was seen repeatedly, ten times or more. CDR3 residues: CASSQVFSAERYNEQFF. The CDR3, as DNA: TGTGCCAGCAGCCAAGTATTTAGCGCTGAAAGGTACAATGAGCAGTTCTTC. The chain combines TRBV3-1 with TRBJ2-1, with D possibly being TRBD2 (5 bases). V shed 1 base and J shed 4 bases, with 17 bases lying between them. From germline, CDR1 is LGHDT and CDR2 YNNKEL (reference sequence). The CDR3 is made up of 17 amino acids.